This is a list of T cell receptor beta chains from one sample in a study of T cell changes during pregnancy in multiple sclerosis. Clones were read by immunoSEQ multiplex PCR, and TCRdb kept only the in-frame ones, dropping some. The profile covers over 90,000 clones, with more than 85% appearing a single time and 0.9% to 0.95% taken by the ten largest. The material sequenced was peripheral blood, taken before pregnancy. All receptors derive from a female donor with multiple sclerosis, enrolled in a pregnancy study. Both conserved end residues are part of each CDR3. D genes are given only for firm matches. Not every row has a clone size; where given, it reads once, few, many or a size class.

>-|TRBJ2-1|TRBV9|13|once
TGTGCCAGCAGCGTAGCTGGGCCAAATGAGCAGTTCTTC
CASSVAGPNEQFF
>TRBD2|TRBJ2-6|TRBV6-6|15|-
TGTGCCAGCAGCCCCGGGGGGGCTGGGGCCAACGTCCTGACTTTC
CASSPGGAGANVLTF
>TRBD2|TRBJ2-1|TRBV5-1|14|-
TGCGCCAGCAGCTTGGGGCTAGCGGGGTTAACGGAGTTCTTC
CASSLGLAGLTEFF
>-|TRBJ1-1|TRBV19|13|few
TGTGCCAGTAGTACACAGGGGAACACTGAAGCTTTCTTT
CASSTQGNTEAFF
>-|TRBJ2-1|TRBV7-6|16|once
TGTGCCAGCAGCACCCCTTGGGCAGGGGCGAGGAATGAGCAGTTCTTC
CASSTPWAGARNEQFF
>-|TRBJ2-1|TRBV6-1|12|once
TGTGCCAGCACTGGGGGGTACAATGAGCAGTTCTTC
CASTGGYNEQFF
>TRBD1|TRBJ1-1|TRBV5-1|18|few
TGCGCCAGCAGCTTATTCCCGGGACAGGGGGCTATGAACACTGAAGCTTTCTTT
CASSLFPGQGAMNTEAFF
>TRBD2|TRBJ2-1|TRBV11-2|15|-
TGTGCCAGCAGCCCCGGACTAGCCATATACAATGAGCAGTTCTTC
CASSPGLAIYNEQFF
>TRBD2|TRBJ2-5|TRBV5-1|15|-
TGCGCCAGCAGCCCCGGGACTAGCAGGCTGGGGACCCAGTACTTC
CASSPGTSRLGTQYF
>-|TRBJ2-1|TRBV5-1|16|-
TGCGCCAGCAGCTTGGTCGGGGGTGGGTCCTACAATGAGCAGTTCTTC
CASSLVGGGSYNEQFF
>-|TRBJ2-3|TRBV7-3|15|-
TGTGCCAGCAGCTTAAGCGGCGGGAAGGCAGATACGCAGTATTTT
CASSLSGGKADTQYF
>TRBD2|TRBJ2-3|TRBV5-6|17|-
TGTGCCAGCAGCTTGTTGTCCGGGAGGGTAGGATTAGATACGCAGTATTTT
CASSLLSGRVGLDTQYF
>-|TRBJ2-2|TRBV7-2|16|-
TGTGCCAGCAGCTTGTTTGCAGGGTTGAACACCGGGGAGCTGTTTTTT
CASSLFAGLNTGELFF
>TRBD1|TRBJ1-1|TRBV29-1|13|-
TGCAGCGTCGGCGGGACAGGGGGAACTGAAGCTTTCTTT
CSVGGTGGTEAFF
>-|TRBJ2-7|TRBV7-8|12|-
TGTGCCAGCAGCTTACAGGGCTACGAGCAGTACTTC
CASSLQGYEQYF
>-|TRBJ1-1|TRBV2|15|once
TGTGCCAGCAGCGCTTTGGGCAGGGCGAACACTGAAGCTTTCTTT
CASSALGRANTEAFF
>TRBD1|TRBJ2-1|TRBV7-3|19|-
TGTGCCAGCAGCTTAAGGGGACAGGGGTCGAGGCCTACAATGAATGAGCAGTTCTTC
CASSLRGQGSRPTMNEQFF
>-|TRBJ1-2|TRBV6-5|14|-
TGTGCCAGCGCGGTGGGGCAGACCAACTATGGCTACACCTTC
CASAVGQTNYGYTF
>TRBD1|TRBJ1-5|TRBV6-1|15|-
TGTGCCAGCAGTTGGGGACAGGGGGCAAGTCAGCCCCAGCATTTT
CASSWGQGASQPQHF
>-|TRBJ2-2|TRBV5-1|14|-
TGCGCCAGCAGCTCGGGACTCTACACCGGGGAGCTGTTTTTT
CASSSGLYTGELFF
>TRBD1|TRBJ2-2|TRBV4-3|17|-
TGCGCCAGCAGCCGAGAAATGGCAGGGGGATCAACCGGGGAGCTGTTTTTT
CASSREMAGGSTGELFF
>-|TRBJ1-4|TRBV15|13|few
TGTGCCACCAGTAAACAGGGTGGAGAAAAACTGTTTTTT
CATSKQGGEKLFF
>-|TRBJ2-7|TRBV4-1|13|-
TGCGCCAGCAGCCAGCCGGGATCCTACGAGCAGTACTTC
CASSQPGSYEQYF
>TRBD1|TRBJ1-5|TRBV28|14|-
TGTGCCAGCAGACCCGGGACAGGGGGACAGCCCCAGCATTTT
CASRPGTGGQPQHF
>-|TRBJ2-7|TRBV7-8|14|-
TGTGCCAGCAGCCCAGGGTTGGGGTCCTACGAGCAGTACTTC
CASSPGLGSYEQYF
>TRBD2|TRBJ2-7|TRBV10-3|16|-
TGTGCCATCAGTCTTAGCGGGAGAGGGACCTCCTACGAGCAGTACTTC
CAISLSGRGTSYEQYF
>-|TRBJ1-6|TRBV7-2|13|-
TGTGCCAGCAGCTTAGAGCCGAATTCACCCCTCCACTTT
CASSLEPNSPLHF
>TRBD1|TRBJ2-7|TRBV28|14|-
TGTGCCAGCAGTTCCCGGACAGGGGGCGGCGAGCAGTACTTC
CASSSRTGGGEQYF
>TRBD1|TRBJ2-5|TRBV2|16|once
TGTGCCAGCAGTGTTGGGACAGGGGGCTCGAAGGAGACCCAGTACTTC
CASSVGTGGSKETQYF
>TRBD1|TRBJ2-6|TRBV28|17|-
TGTGCCAGCAGTTTAGGGACAGGGCGGTCTGGGGCCAACGTCCTGACTTTC
CASSLGTGRSGANVLTF
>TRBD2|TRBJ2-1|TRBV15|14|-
TGTGCCACCAGCGGAGCGGGAGATTACAATGAGCAGTTCTTC
CATSGAGDYNEQFF
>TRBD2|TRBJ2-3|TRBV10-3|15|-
TGTGCCATCAGCGATCTAGCGGGGGGCTCAGATACGCAGTATTTT
CAISDLAGGSDTQYF
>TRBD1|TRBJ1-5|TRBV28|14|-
TGTGCCAGCAGCCGACAGGGCGGCAATCAGCCCCAGCATTTT
CASSRQGGNQPQHF
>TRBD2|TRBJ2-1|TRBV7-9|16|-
TGTGCCAGCAGCTCTGCGACTAGCGCATCCTACAATGAGCAGTTCTTC
CASSSATSASYNEQFF
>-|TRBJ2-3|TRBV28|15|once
TGTGCCTGTTGTGACAGGTCAGGGAACACAGATACGCAGTATTTT
CACCDRSGNTDTQYF
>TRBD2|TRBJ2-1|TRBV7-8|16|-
TGTGCCAGCAGCAACCTGGGGACTAGCGGAACCAATGAGCAGTTCTTC
CASSNLGTSGTNEQFF
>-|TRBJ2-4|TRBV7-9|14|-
TGTGCCAGCAGCTCTCGAGGGGCCAAAAACATTCAGTACTTC
CASSSRGAKNIQYF
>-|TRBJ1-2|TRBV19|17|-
TGTGCCAGTAGTAGCCACAGGGCACAGAACCTTAACTATGGCTACACCTTC
CASSSHRAQNLNYGYTF
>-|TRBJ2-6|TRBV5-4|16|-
TGTGCCAGCAGCTCCCAGGGGGGCTCTGGGGCCAACGTCCTGACTTTC
CASSSQGGSGANVLTF
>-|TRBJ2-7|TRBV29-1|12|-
TGCAGCGTCGCCCACAGATCCTACGAGCAGTACTTC
CSVAHRSYEQYF
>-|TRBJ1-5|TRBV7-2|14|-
TGTGCCAGCAGCTTAGGCGGGACCAATCAGCCCCAGCATTTT
CASSLGGTNQPQHF
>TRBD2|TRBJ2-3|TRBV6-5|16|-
TGTGCCAGCAGTTCCCCACTAGCGGGAGTTGCAGATACGCAGTATTTT
CASSSPLAGVADTQYF
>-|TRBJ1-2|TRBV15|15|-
TGTGCCACCAGCTCCCCCGGGACTTCTAACTATGGCTACACCTTC
CATSSPGTSNYGYTF
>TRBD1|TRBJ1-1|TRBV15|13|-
TGTGCCACCCAAGACAGGGTCAAGACTGAAGCTTTCTTT
CATQDRVKTEAFF
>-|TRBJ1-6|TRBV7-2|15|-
TGTGCCAGCAGCTTATACAGGGCGGATAATTCACCCCTCCACTTT
CASSLYRADNSPLHF
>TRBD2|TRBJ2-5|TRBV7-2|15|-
TGTGCCAGCAGCTTAAAGCGGGGGGGGGAGGAGACCCAGTACTTC
CASSLKRGGEETQYF
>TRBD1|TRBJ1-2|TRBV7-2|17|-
TGTGCCAGCAGCCGAGATAGCGACAGGGGGTTGTACTATGGCTACACCTTC
CASSRDSDRGLYYGYTF
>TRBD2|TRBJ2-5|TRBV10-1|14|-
TGCGCCAGCAGTGAGGAAGCGGGACCAGAGACCCAGTACTTC
CASSEEAGPETQYF
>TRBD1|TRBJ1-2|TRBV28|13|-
TGTGCCAGCTGGGACAGGGAGGACTATGGCTACACCTTC
CASWDREDYGYTF
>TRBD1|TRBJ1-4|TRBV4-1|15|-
TGCGCCAGCAGCCAAGAAGGGGGCGGTAATGAAAAACTGTTTTTT
CASSQEGGGNEKLFF
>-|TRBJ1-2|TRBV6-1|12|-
TGTGCCAGCAGTGAAGTTAATCCTGGCTACACCTTC
CASSEVNPGYTF
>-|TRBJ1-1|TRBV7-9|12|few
TGTGCCGTCTCAAGGGGGAGCACTGAAGCTTTCTTT
CAVSRGSTEAFF
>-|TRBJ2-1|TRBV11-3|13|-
TGTGCCAGCAGCTTAGAGACAGCGAATGAGCAGTTCTTC
CASSLETANEQFF
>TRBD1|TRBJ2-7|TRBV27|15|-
TGTGCCAGCAGTCTCCGACAGGGGCCGTCTTACGAGCAGTACTTC
CASSLRQGPSYEQYF
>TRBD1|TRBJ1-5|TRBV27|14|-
TGTGCCAGCAGTCCCGGACAGGGGTTTGTGGCCCAGCATTTT
CASSPGQGFVAQHF
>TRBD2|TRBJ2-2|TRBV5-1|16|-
TGCGCCAGCAGCTCGGAGCGGGGGGGCATCACCGGGGAGCTGTTTTTT
CASSSERGGITGELFF
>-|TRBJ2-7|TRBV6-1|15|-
TGTGCCAGCAGGGGCCGGGACAACTTCGCCTACGAGCAGTACTTC
CASRGRDNFAYEQYF